One and the same sample provided the 13 T cell receptor beta chains below, sequenced in a study of blood T cell repertoires in COVID-19. Clones were read by immunoSEQ multiplex PCR, and TCRdb kept only the in-frame ones, dropping some. The sample carries about 240,000 clones, about 84% recorded once. Material: peripheral blood. The receptors come from a man older than 75 with acute or convalescent COVID-19.

A note on this clone: The junction differs from germline at one of its ends, possibly a read error. This chain links TRBV6-5 with TRBJ1-5, with TRBD1 as a possible D gene (6 bases). The V gene's germline CDR1 is MNHEY and CDR2 SVGAGI. The CDR3 has 12 residues. The CDR3 region is CVSNPGDQPQHF. CDR3 nucleotide sequence: TGTGTCAGCAACCCAGGGGATCAGCCCCAGCATTTT.

The genes are TRBV6-5 and TRBJ2-1; TRBD2 matches 9 bases. The trim removed 7 bases at V and 2 bases at J, leaving 6 bases unmatched. The CDR3 has 15 amino acids. Germline CDR1 MNHEY, CDR2 SVGAGI. The CDR3 sequence: CASTWREGTYNEQFF. Here the CDR3 DNA reads TGTGCCAGCACATGGCGGGAGGGGACCTACAATGAGCAGTTCTTC.

This clone has just one count. The rearrangement links TRBV24-1 to TRBJ1-5; D call uncertain. The V end was cut by 4 bases, the J end by 2 bases, with 11 bases between. The CDR3 consists of 15 residues. Per germline, CDR1 KGHDR and CDR2 SFDVKD. The CDR3 DNA follows: TGTGCCACCAGTGACTCGGGTGATGGCAATCAGCCCCAGCATTTT. Translated: CATSDSGDGNQPQHF.

The V gene is TRBV27, the J gene TRBJ2-3, with 7 positions matching TRBD1. With 5 bases clipped from V and 1 base from J, the junction kept 12 bases outside the gene matches. Germline V gene data show CDR1 as MNHEY and CDR2 as SMNVEV (reference sequence). The length of the CDR3 is 17 residues. CDR3 nucleotides: TGTGCCAGCAGTCCGGGACAGTCACTGAGGGGCACAGATACGCAGTATTTT. Its translation: CASSPGQSLRGTDTQYF.

This chain uses TRBV7-8 with TRBJ2-7, with 9 bases fitting TRBD2. Germline CDR1 SGHVS, CDR2 FQNEAQ. This CDR3 has 16 amino acids. With 1 base clipped from V and 2 bases from J, the junction kept 6 bases outside the gene matches. The CDR3 protein is CASSLGGLAGTYEQYF. In DNA form, the CDR3 reads TGTGCCAGCAGCTTAGGGGGGCTAGCGGGGACCTACGAGCAGTACTTC.

The chain joins TRBV28 to TRBJ1-4; 12 bases match TRBD1. The CDR3 is made up of 14 amino acids. Germline V lookup: CDR1 MDHEN, CDR2 SYDVKM. Germline trimming cut 5 bases from V and 7 bases from J; bases unmatched to any gene: 2. CDR3: CASSRDRGPEKLFF. For the CDR3, the DNA is TGTGCCAGCAGTCGGGACAGGGGGCCTGAAAAACTGTTTTTT.

The chain recombines TRBV19 with TRBJ2-2; tentatively, D is TRBD1 (5 bases). Germline CDR1 LNHDA, CDR2 SQIVND (reference sequence). V was pared by 7 bases and J by 0 bases, with 18 bases between. This CDR3 is 17 amino acids long. The CDR3 reads CASTLGPGGSNTGELFF. For the CDR3, the DNA is TGTGCCAGTACCCTGGGGCCGGGTGGGTCGAACACCGGGGAGCTGTTTTTT.

Only one count was recorded for this clone. The chain employs TRBV6-1 and TRBJ1-1, with 9 positions matching TRBD1. J was trimmed by 4 bases and V by 4 bases; bases with no gene match: 10. The CDR3 sequence is 16 residues long. Germline V gives CDR1 MNHNS, CDR2 SASEGT. CDR3 sequence reads: CASSGVNRGRSTEAFF. The CDR3 DNA reads as TGTGCCAGCAGTGGGGTGAACAGGGGGCGGAGCACTGAAGCTTTCTTT.

Remarks on this clone: Relative to the germline gene, one junction end is altered; a read error may explain this. CDR3 nucleotides: TGTGCCTGCTCTGCCCTAGGACTTCCCTACGAGCAGTACTTC. Amino acid sequence: CACSALGLPYEQYF. This chain joins TRBV18 and TRBJ2-7; TRBD2 is a possible D gene (5 bases). In germline, CDR1 is KGHSH, CDR2 LQKENI. The CDR3 runs 14 residues.

The sample holds one count of this clone. This chain connects TRBV2 to TRBJ1-5; no firm D call. V gave up 6 bases and J gave up 0 bases, with 15 bases separating them. This CDR3 is built from 16 residues. Germline values: CDR1 SNHLY, CDR2 FYNNEI. The DNA for the CDR3 is TGTGCCAGCAGACCAAGGGTGGGAGGTAGCAATCAGCCCCAGCATTTT. Translated: CASRPRVGGSNQPQHF.

The chain is built from TRBV2 and TRBJ1-5, with 9 bases lining up with TRBD1. The CDR3 has 14 amino acids. With 6 bases clipped from V and 7 bases from J, the junction kept 7 bases outside the gene matches. Germline CDR1 reads SNHLY; CDR2 reads FYNNEI. CDR3 protein: CASRPTGGNQPQHF. The DNA for the CDR3 is TGTGCCAGCAGGCCGACAGGGGGAAACCAGCCCCAGCATTTT.

This chain joins TRBV5-1 and TRBJ2-2; maybe TRBD1 (6 bases). Trimming left V 0 bases short and J 7 bases short, with 7 bases between. In germline, CDR1 is SGHRS, CDR2 YFSETQ. The CDR3 length is 13 residues. This chain's CDR3 is CASSLEGGGELFF. CDR3 sequence (DNA): TGCGCCAGCAGCTTGGAAGGGGGCGGGGAGCTGTTTTTT.

V is TRBV5-1 and J is TRBJ1-4; D gene uncertain. Trimming took off 1 base at V and 0 bases at J, with 13 bases between the two ends. The germline V gene encodes CDR1 SGHRS and CDR2 YFSETQ. This CDR3 comprises 17 residues. The CDR3 is CASSLSTAGATNEKLFF. CDR3 sequence (DNA): TGCGCCAGCAGCTTGAGTACCGCAGGTGCAACTAATGAAAAACTGTTTTTT.